This T cell receptor (beta chain) is drawn from a study of blood T cell repertoires in COVID-19. The protocol was immunoSEQ multiplex PCR, while the TCRdb copy is restricted to in-frame clones and leaves out a portion. The sample yields roughly 320,000 clones, around 92% seen once. The sequenced sample consisted of peripheral blood. The receptor was isolated from a woman aged 25 to 39 with COVID-19, enrolled during active disease.

The CDR3 coding sequence is TGTGCCAGCAGCCCCGGGACAGGAGTTAACTATGGCTACACCTTC. This encodes CASSPGTGVNYGYTF. V is TRBV7-2 and J is TRBJ1-2, with 8 bases lining up with TRBD1. The CDR3 contains 15 residues. V shed 5 bases, J shed 1 base, and the junction held 6 bases outside the gene matches. Germline assignment: CDR1 SGHTA and CDR2 FQGNSA.